This T cell receptor beta chain was sequenced for a study of beta chain features in type 1 diabetes. Study-wide context: Healthy donors resembled patients in age, gender and cell yields. Taken together, all samples contributed nearly 110 million examined sorted cells. Study outcomes and limitations: TCRB rearrangement may or may not be influenced by HLA type; here this remained unresolved.

This clone was seen only a few times. Its target is unknown. The germline V gene encodes CDR1 SGHAT and CDR2 FQNNGV. The CDR3 consists of 18 residues. V gave up 0 bases and J gave up 0 bases; unmatched junction bases: 7. Since all of the isolated RNA was reverse transcribed, expressed TCRB transcripts were what got sequenced. Naive, central memory and regulatory T cell samples averaged roughly 3.4 million immunoSEQ reads each. TCRdb's table, derived via immunoSEQ multiplex PCR, lists solely in-frame clones and lacks some. The sample holds roughly 500,000 clones, approximately 10% seen once. The sequence was obtained from a young woman in good health. This chain joins TRBV11-2 and TRBJ2-3; 9 nucleotides align to TRBD1. Sequenced input: naive CD4+ T cells from blood. The CDR3 reads CASSLEVGTGPSTDTQYF. The CDR3 nucleotides read TGTGCCAGCAGCTTAGAAGTAGGGACAGGGCCTAGCACAGATACGCAGTATTTT. The variable domain in full, completed from reference TRBV11-2 and TRBJ2-3, reads EAGVAQSPRYKIIEKRQSVAFWCNPISGHATLYWYQQILGQGPKLLIQFQNNGVVDDSQLPKDRFSAERLKGVDSTLKIQPAKLEDSAVYLCASSLEVGTGPSTDTQYFGPGTRLTVL.